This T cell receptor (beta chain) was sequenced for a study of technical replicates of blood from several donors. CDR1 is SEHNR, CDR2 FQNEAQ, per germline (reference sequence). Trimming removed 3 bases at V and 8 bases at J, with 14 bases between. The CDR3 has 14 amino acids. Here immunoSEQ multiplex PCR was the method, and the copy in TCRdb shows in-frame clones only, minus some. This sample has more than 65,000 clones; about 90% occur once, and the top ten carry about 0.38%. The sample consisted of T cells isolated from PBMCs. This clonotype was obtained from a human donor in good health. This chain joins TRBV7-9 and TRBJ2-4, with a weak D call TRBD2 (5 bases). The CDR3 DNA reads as TGTGCCAGCAGCTTGGCCCTCGGGGTCGACATTCAGTACTTC. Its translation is CASSLALGVDIQYF.